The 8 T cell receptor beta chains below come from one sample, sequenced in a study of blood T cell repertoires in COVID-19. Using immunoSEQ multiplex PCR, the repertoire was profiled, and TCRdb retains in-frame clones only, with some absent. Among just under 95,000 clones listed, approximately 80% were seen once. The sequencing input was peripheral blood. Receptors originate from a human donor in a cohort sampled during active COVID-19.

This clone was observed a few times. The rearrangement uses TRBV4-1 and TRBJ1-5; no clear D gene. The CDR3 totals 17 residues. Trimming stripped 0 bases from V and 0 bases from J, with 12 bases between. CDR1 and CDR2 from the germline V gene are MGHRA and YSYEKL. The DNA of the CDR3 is TGCGCCAGCAGCCAAGATTGGGAGGATTATAGCAATCAGCCCCAGCATTTT. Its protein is CASSQDWEDYSNQPQHF.

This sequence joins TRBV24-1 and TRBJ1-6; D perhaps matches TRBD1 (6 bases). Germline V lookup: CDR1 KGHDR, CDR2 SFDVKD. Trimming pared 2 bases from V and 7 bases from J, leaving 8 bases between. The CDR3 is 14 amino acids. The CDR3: CATSDYRENSPLHF. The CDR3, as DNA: TGTGCCACCAGTGATTACAGGGAAAATTCACCCCTCCACTTT.

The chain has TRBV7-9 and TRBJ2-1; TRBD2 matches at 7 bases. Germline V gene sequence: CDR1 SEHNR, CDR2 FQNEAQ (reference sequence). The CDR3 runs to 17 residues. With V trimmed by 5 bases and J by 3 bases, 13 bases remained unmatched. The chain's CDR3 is CASSTASGTMIYNEQFF. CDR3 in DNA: TGTGCCAGCAGCACAGCTTCCGGGACTATGATCTACAATGAGCAGTTCTTC.

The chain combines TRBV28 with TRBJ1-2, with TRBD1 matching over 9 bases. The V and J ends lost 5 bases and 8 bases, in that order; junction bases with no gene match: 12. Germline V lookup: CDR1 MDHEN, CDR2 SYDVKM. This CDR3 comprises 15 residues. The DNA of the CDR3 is TGTGCCAGCAGTCCACCCCGAGGGACAGGGAAAGGCTACACCTTC. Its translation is CASSPPRGTGKGYTF.

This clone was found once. The CDR3 protein is CASSLGTSGYNEQFF. As DNA, the CDR3 is TGTGCCAGCAGCCTCGGGACTAGCGGATACAATGAGCAGTTCTTC. The gene calls are TRBV3-1 (or the pseudogene TRBV3-2) and TRBJ2-1; TRBD2 agrees at 11 bases. The germline V gene encodes CDR1 LGHDT and CDR2 YNNKEL (reference sequence). The CDR3 is made up of 15 amino acids. The trim removed 4 bases at V and 4 bases at J, leaving 3 bases unmatched.

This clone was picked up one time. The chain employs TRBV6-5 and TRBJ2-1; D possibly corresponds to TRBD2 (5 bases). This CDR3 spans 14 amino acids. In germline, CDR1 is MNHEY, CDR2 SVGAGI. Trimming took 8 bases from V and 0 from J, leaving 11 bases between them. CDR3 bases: TGTGCCAGCTACCAGCGGATCTCCTACAATGAGCAGTTCTTC. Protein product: CASYQRISYNEQFF.

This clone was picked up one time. The CDR3 loop reads CASRPSGDLPEKLFF. The CDR3 coding sequence is TGTGCAAGTCGCCCCTCGGGGGATCTCCCCGAAAAACTGTTTTTT. This chain joins TRBV12-2 and TRBJ1-4. TRBV12-2 is a pseudogene. This CDR3 spans 15 amino acids.

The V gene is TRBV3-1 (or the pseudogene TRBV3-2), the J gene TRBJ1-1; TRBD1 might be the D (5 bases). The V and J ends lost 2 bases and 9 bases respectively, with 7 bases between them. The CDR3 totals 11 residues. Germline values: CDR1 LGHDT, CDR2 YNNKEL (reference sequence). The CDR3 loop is CASSQTGQAFF. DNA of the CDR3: TGTGCCAGCAGCCAAACAGGACAAGCTTTCTTT.